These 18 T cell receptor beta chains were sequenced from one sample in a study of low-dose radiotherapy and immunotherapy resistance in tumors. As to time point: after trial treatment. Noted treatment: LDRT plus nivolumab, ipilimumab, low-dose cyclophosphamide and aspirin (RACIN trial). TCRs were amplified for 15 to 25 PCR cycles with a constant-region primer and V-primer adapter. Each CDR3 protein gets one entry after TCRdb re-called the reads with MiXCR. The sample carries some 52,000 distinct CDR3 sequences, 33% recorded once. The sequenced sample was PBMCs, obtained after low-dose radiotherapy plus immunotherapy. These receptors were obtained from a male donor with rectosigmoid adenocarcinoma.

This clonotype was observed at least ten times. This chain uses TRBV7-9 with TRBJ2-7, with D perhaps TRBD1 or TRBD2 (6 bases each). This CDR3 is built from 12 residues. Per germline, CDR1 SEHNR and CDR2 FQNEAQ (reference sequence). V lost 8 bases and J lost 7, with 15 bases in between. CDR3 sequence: CASGGRTGEQYF. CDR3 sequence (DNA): TGTGCCAGCGGGGGGCGGACGGGAGAGCAGTACTTC.

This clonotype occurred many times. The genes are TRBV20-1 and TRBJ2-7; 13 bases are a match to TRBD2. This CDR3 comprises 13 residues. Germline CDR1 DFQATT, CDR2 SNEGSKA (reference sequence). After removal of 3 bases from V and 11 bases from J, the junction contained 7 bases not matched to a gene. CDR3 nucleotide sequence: TGCAGTGCTAGTAGGACTAGCGGGAGTAACGAGTACTTC. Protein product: CSASRTSGSNEYF.

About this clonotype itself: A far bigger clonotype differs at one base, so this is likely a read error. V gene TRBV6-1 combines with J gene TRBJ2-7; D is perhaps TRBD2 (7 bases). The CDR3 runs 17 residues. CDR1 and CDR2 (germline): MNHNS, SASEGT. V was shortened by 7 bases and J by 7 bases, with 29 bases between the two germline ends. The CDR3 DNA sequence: TGTGCCAGCATTATAAGGGAGGGGGGGAGCTCCTACAATGAGCAGTACTTC. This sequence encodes CASIIREGGSSYNEQYF.

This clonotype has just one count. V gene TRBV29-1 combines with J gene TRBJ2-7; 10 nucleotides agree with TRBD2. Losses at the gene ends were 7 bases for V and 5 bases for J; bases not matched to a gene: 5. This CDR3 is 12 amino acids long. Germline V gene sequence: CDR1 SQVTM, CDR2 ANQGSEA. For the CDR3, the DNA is TGCAGCGGAGCGGGAGGGGAGAACGAGCAGTACTTC. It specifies CSGAGGENEQYF.

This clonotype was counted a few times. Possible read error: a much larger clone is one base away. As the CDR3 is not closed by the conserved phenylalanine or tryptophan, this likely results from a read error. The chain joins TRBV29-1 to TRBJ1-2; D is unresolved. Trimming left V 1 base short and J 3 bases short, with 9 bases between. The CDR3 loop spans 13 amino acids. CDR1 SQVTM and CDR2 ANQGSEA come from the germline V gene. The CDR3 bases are TGCAGCGTTGAAGGTGTTCCGGACTATGGCTACACCCTC. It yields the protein CSVEGVPDYGYTL.

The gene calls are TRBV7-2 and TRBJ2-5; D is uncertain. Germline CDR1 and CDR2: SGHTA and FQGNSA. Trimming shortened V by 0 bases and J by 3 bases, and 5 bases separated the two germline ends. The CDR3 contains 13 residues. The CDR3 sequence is CASSLANKETQYF. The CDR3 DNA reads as TGTGCCAGCAGCTTAGCGAATAAAGAGACCCAGTACTTC.

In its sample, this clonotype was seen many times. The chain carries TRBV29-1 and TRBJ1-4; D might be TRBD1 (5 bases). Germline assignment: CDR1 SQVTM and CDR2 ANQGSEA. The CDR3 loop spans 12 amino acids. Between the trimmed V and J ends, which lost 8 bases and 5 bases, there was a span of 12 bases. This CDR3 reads CSSRDGNEKLFF. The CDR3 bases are TGCAGCAGCCGGGACGGGAATGAAAAACTGTTTTTT.

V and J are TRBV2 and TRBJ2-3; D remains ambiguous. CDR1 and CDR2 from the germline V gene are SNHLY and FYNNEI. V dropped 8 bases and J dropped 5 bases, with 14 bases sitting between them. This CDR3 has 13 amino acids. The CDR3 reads CASDSVWGDTQYF. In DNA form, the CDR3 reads TGTGCCAGCGACTCAGTGTGGGGAGATACGCAGTATTTT.

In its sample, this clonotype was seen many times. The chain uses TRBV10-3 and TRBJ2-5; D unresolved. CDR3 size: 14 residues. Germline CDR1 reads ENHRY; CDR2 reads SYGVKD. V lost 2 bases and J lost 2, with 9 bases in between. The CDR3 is CAISEQSLQETQYF. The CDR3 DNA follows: TGTGCCATCAGTGAGCAGAGTCTGCAAGAGACCCAGTACTTC.

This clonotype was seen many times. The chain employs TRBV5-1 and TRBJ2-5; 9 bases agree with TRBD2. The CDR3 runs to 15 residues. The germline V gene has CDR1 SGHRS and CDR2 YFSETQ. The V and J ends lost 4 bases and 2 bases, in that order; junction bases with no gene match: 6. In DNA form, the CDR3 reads TGCGCCAGCAGCCCAGGGACTAGCCCACAAGAGACCCAGTACTTC. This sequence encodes CASSPGTSPQETQYF.

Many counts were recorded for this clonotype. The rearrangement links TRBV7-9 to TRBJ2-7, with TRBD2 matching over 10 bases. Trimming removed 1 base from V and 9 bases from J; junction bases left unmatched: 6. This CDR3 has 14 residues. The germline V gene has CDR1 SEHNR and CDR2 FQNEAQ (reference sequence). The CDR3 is CASSLVSGGARQYF. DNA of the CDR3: TGTGCCAGCAGCTTAGTCAGCGGGGGGGCTCGGCAGTACTTC.

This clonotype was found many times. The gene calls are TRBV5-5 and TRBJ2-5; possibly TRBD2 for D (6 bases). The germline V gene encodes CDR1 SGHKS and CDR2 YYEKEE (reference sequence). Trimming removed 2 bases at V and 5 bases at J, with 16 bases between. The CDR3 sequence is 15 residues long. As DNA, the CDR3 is TGTGCCAGCAGCTTTAGTCCGGGGGATGGGGAGACCCAGTACTTC. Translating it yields CASSFSPGDGETQYF. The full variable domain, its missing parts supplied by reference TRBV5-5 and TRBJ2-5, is DAGVTQSPTHLIKTRGQQVTLRCSPISGHKSVSWYQQVLGQGPQFIFQYYEKEERGRGNFPDRFSARQFPNYSSELNVNALLLGDSALYLCASSFSPGDGETQYFGPGTRLLVL.

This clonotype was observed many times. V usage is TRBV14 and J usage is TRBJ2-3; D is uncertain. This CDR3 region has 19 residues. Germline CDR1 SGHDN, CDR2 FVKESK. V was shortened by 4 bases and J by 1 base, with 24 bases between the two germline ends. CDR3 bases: TGTGCCAGCAGCCTGTCCGGGCCCTTACCCCCGCCCCGCACAGATACGCAGTATTTT. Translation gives CASSLSGPLPPPRTDTQYF. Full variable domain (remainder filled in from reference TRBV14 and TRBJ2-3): EAGVTQFPSHSVIEKGQTVTLRCDPISGHDNLYWYRRVMGKEIKFLLHFVKESKQDESGMPNNRFLAERTGGTYSTLKVQPAELEDSGVYFCASSLSGPLPPPRTDTQYFGPGTRLTVL.

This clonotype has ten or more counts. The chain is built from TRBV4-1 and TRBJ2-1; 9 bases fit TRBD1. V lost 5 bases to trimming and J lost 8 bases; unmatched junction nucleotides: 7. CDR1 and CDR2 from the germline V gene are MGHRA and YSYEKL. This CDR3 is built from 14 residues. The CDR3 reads CASSYLQGAHEQFF. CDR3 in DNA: TGCGCCAGCAGCTACCTACAGGGGGCGCATGAGCAGTTCTTC.

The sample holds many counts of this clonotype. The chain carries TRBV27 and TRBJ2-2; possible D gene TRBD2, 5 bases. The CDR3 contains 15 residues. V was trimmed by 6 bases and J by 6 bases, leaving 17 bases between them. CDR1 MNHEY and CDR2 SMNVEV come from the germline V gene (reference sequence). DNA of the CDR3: TGTGCCAGCAGCAAAAGGGAGCCATGGGCCGGGGAGCTGTTTTTT. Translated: CASSKREPWAGELFF.

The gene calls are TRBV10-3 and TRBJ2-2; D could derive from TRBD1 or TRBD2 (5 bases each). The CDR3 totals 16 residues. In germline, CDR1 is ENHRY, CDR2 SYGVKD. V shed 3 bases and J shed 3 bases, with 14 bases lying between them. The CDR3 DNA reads TGTGCCATCAGTGATGGGGACCTCGCGGACACCGGGGAGCTGTTTTTT. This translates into CAISDGDLADTGELFF.

Here the CDR3 reads CASSQVTSSDNEQFF. DNA of the CDR3: TGTGCCAGCAGCCAAGTGACTAGTAGCGACAATGAGCAGTTCTTC. The chain carries TRBV4-2 and TRBJ2-1; perhaps TRBD2 as D (6 bases). CDR3 length equals 15 residues. V lost 1 base and J 5 bases, leaving 12 bases between the germline ends. CDR1 is LGHNA, CDR2 YNFKEQ, per germline.

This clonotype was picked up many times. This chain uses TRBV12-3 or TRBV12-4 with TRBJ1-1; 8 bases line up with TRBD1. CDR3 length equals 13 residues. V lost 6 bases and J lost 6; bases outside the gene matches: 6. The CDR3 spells CASSETGESEAFF. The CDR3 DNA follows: TGTGCCAGCAGCGAGACAGGGGAGTCTGAAGCTTTCTTT.